These T cell receptor beta chains were read from a single sample in a study of cytomegalovirus exposure and HLA in healthy donors. The data were produced by immunoSEQ multiplex PCR, yet TCRdb's version contains in-frame clones alone and is incomplete. This table holds about 160,000 clones, roughly 91% found once. The sample comprised PBMCs. Every receptor here comes from a woman aged 18-29 years in good health and CMV-seropositive. The CDR3 runs from the conserved cysteine through the conserved F or W. A D gene is named only where the DNA matches it firmly. Clone sizes are given selectively: once, few, many, or a class where the clone is expanded.

J gene | D gene | clone size | V gene | CDR3 DNA | CDR3 protein
TRBJ2-7 | NA | few | TRBV7-2 | TGTGCCAGCAGCTTAGGGACAGCGAGGGACGAGCAGTACTTC | CASSLGTARDEQYF
TRBJ1-5 | NA | NA | TRBV7-3 | TGTGCCAGCAGCTTAACCGGAGGCAATCAGCCCCAGCATTTT | CASSLTGGNQPQHF
TRBJ2-1 | TRBD2 | once | TRBV5-6 | TGTGCCAGCAGCTCCCGGGGGGTGCAGTTCTTC | CASSSRGVQFF
TRBJ2-5 | NA | NA | TRBV7-2 | TGTGCCAGCAGCCCAAGACGGGGGCAAGAGACCCAGTACTTC | CASSPRRGQETQYF
TRBJ2-1 | NA | NA | TRBV7-3 | TGTGCCAGCAGCCCCAGGGGAGCGAGGATCCCTGAGCAGTTCTTC | CASSPRGARIPEQFF
TRBJ2-4 | NA | NA | TRBV5-6 | TGTGCCAGCAGCTTTCCGGGAAAGGCCAAAAACATTCAGTACTTC | CASSFPGKAKNIQYF
TRBJ2-7 | NA | few | TRBV2 | TGTGCCAGCAGTGACGGGACAAACGGAGAGCAGTACTTC | CASSDGTNGEQYF
TRBJ1-5 | TRBD1 | NA | TRBV10-1 | TGCGCCACCGAGGGGGCGCGTATTGGAAGTGATCAGCCCCAGCATTTT | CATEGARIGSDQPQHF
TRBJ2-3 | NA | NA | TRBV5-4 | TGTGCCAGCAGCTCGGGTATCTCTAGCACAGATACGCAGTATTTT | CASSSGISSTDTQYF
TRBJ2-1 | NA | NA | TRBV19 | TGTGCCAGTAGTACCCGAGCTGCTACCTCCTACAATGAGCAGTTCTTC | CASSTRAATSYNEQFF
TRBJ2-5 | NA | NA | TRBV11-3 | TGTGCCAGCAGCTTAGTAGGGGGAGGGCTACAAGAGACCCAGTACTTC | CASSLVGGGLQETQYF
TRBJ2-5 | NA | NA | TRBV10-3 | TGTGCCATCAGTGAAACTGATGAAGAGACCCAGTACTTC | CAISETDEETQYF
TRBJ2-1 | TRBD2 | NA | TRBV5-4 | TGTGCCAGCAGCTTGGAACTAGCGGGAGTGGGAAATGAGCAGTTCTTC | CASSLELAGVGNEQFF
TRBJ1-2 | TRBD1 | NA | TRBV30 | TGTGCCTGGGAGGACAGGGGCCTTAACTATGGCTACACCTTC | CAWEDRGLNYGYTF
TRBJ1-3 | TRBD1 | NA | TRBV6-6 | TGTGCCAGCAGCCCACAGGGGGAAGGAAACACCATATATTTT | CASSPQGEGNTIYF
TRBJ1-4 | NA | NA | TRBV19 | TGTGCCAGCAGGCGGGGGGCTAATGAAAAACTGTTTTTT | CASRRGANEKLFF
TRBJ1-1 | NA | NA | TRBV27 | TGTGCCAGCAGTTTAAAGGGGAGGTACACTGAAGCTTTCTTT | CASSLKGRYTEAFF
TRBJ2-2 | NA | NA | TRBV13 | TGTGCCAGCAGCTTAGTTTCCGGGACCGGGGAGCTGTTTTTT | CASSLVSGTGELFF
TRBJ1-3 | TRBD1 | NA | TRBV7-9 | TGTGCCAGCAGCTTTGGGACAGGGCCCGGAAACACCATATATTTT | CASSFGTGPGNTIYF
TRBJ2-7 | NA | NA | TRBV18 | TGTGCCAGCTCACCAGGGCAGGAAACCTACGAGCAGTACTTC | CASSPGQETYEQYF
TRBJ1-1 | NA | few | TRBV11-3 | TGTGCCAGCAGCCTGGGGAGGGGCACTGAAGCTTTCTTT | CASSLGRGTEAFF
TRBJ2-7 | NA | NA | TRBV9 | TGTGCCAGCAGCGTATTACCGGACAGCACCTACGAGCAGTACTTC | CASSVLPDSTYEQYF
TRBJ1-1 | NA | NA | TRBV25-1 | TGTGCCAGCAGTGGGGGACACCACACTGAAGCTTTCTTT | CASSGGHHTEAFF
TRBJ1-1 | NA | NA | TRBV7-8 | TGTGCCAGCAGCCTTTCGGACTGGGATGAAGCTTTCTTT | CASSLSDWDEAFF
TRBJ2-7 | TRBD2 | NA | TRBV6-1 | TGTGCCAGCAGTGTCCTTCTAGCGGTATCCTACGAGCAGTACTTC | CASSVLLAVSYEQYF
TRBJ2-5 | TRBD1 | NA | TRBV18 | TGTGCCAGCTCGTCGGGCCAGGGGGCTTCGGAGACCCAGTACTTC | CASSSGQGASETQYF
TRBJ2-7 | NA | NA | TRBV4-1 | TGCGCCAGCAGCCAGGGGAGAAACTACGAGCAGTACTTC | CASSQGRNYEQYF
TRBJ2-7 | NA | once | TRBV5-1 | TGCGCCAGCAGCTTAATTGGCGGGAACTACGAGCAGTACTTC | CASSLIGGNYEQYF
TRBJ1-2 | TRBD1 | NA | TRBV11-2 | TGTGCCAGCAGCTTGGGACAGGGGTTTGACTATGGCTACACCTTC | CASSLGQGFDYGYTF
TRBJ1-5 | NA | NA | TRBV18 | TGTGCCAGCTCACGCAGTGCCGGGGACAATCAGCCCCAGCATTTT | CASSRSAGDNQPQHF
TRBJ2-2 | NA | NA | TRBV28 | TGTGCCAGCATCACGGACTCGGGTATGACCGGGGAGCTGTTTTTT | CASITDSGMTGELFF
TRBJ2-3 | TRBD2 | once | TRBV7-8 | TGTGCCAGCAGAGGACTAGCGACAGATACGCAGTATTTT | CASRGLATDTQYF
TRBJ2-7 | TRBD2 | NA | TRBV18 | TGTGCCAGCTCAACGAGGGGAGGGGATTTCGGGGGGTCCTACGAGCAGTACTTC | CASSTRGGDFGGSYEQYF
TRBJ1-4 | TRBD1 | NA | TRBV7-9 | TGTGCCAGCAGCTGGGGGACAGGAGGCGAAAAACTGTTTTTT | CASSWGTGGEKLFF
TRBJ2-3 | TRBD2 | NA | TRBV29-1 | TGCAGCGTCGTAACCGGGACTAGCGGGAGGTCGCGCACAGATACGCAGTATTTT | CSVVTGTSGRSRTDTQYF
TRBJ2-6 | NA | once | TRBV18 | TGTGCCAGCTCACGGAGGCGGGGATCATCTGGGGCCAACGTCCTGACTTTC | CASSRRRGSSGANVLTF
TRBJ2-7 | TRBD2 | once | TRBV7-2 | TGTGCCAGCAGCTTAGGGGCTAGCGGGAGCTTTACCTACGAGCAGTACTTC | CASSLGASGSFTYEQYF
TRBJ2-2 | TRBD1 | once | TRBV7-9 | TGTGCCAGCAGCCAAGGGACAGAGAACACCGGGGAGCTGTTTTTT | CASSQGTENTGELFF
TRBJ2-7 | TRBD2 | NA | TRBV30 | TGTGCCGCAGAGACTAGCGGGTCCTACGAGCAGTACTTC | CAAETSGSYEQYF
TRBJ1-5 | NA | NA | TRBV6-5 | TGTGCCAGCAGACCCTTGGCTAGCAATCAGCCCCAGCATTTT | CASRPLASNQPQHF
TRBJ2-1 | TRBD2 | once | TRBV2 | TGTGCCAGCAGACCCACTAGCGGGAATGAGCAGTTCTTC | CASRPTSGNEQFF
TRBJ1-2 | NA | NA | TRBV2 | TGTGCCAGCAGTGAATGGGGCATCGATGGCTACACCTTC | CASSEWGIDGYTF
TRBJ1-1 | NA | NA | TRBV21-1 | TGTGCCAGCAGCGCGCGACAGGGAATGAACACTGAAGCTTTCTTT | CASSARQGMNTEAFF
TRBJ1-2 | NA | NA | TRBV14 | TGTGCCAGCAGCCACTTAGACAGGAACTATGGCTACACCTTC | CASSHLDRNYGYTF
TRBJ2-1 | TRBD2 | NA | TRBV6-1 | TGTGCCAGCATTCGACTAGCGGGATACAATGAGCAGTTCTTC | CASIRLAGYNEQFF
TRBJ1-5 | TRBD1 | NA | TRBV19 | TGTGCCAGTACGCGACAGGGTGATCAGCCCCAGCATTTT | CASTRQGDQPQHF
TRBJ2-7 | TRBD2 | NA | TRBV4-3 | TGCGCCAGCAGCCATGGGGCTAGCGGGCTCTACGAGCAGTACTTC | CASSHGASGLYEQYF
TRBJ1-2 | NA | NA | TRBV9 | TGTGCCAGCAGCGATTCGAGCGGGACTAACTATGGCTACACCTTC | CASSDSSGTNYGYTF
TRBJ1-3 | NA | NA | TRBV25-1 | TGTGCCAGCAGTTTGGGAGGCGGAAACACCATATATTTT | CASSLGGGNTIYF
TRBJ2-2 | TRBD2 | NA | TRBV5-1 | TGCGCCAGCAGCTTGGCCGGGAGGGGGAACACCGGGGAGCTGTTTTTT | CASSLAGRGNTGELFF